This TCR beta chain derives from a study of technical replicates of blood from a handful of donors. Method: immunoSEQ multiplex PCR; TCRdb's copy keeps in-frame clones and lacks some. The data show about 69,000 clones, 88% seen once. This CDR3 has 13 amino acids. The V and J ends lost 10 bases and 1 base respectively, with 10 bases between them. CDR1 LNHDA and CDR2 SQIVND come from the germline V gene (reference sequence). The receptor's source is a human donor in good health. Some clones in this sample may be carry-over from other donors' samples. V and J are TRBV19 and TRBJ2-2; maybe TRBD1 (6 bases). What was sequenced was PBMCs. The CDR3 here is CATRQENTGELFF. The CDR3, as DNA: TGTGCCACCCGACAGGAGAACACCGGGGAGCTGTTTTTT. The full variable domain, completed using reference TRBV19 and TRBJ2-2, is DGGITQSPKYLFRKEGQNVTLSCEQNLNHDAMYWYRQDPGQGLRLIYYSQIVNDFQKGDIAEGYSVSREKKESFPLTVTSAQKNPTAFYLCATRQENTGELFFGEGSRLTVL.